These 32 T cell receptor beta chains came from one sample sequenced in a study of blood T cell repertoires in COVID-19 (dated by TCRdb to the early 2020s). Preparation of the library involved the immunoSEQ multiplex PCR assay. The source is immuneACCESS, and TCRdb retained only in-frame sequences with V and J called. Part of the clones is not carried over; for the studies checked, unresolved V genes explain less than half of this, and the remainder is unexplained. The sample yields around 42,000 clones; about 80% were counted once. The top ten clonotypes cover about two fifths of the sample. The source material was peripheral blood. The receptors were sampled from a man aged 80 or over with active or convalescent COVID-19.

The chain is built from TRBV7-2 and TRBJ1-5, with D possibly being TRBD1 (6 bases). Trimming removed 0 bases from V and 14 bases from J, with 23 bases in between. CDR3 length: 16 residues. The V gene's germline CDR1 is SGHTA and CDR2 FQGNSA. In DNA, the CDR3 is TGTGCCAGCAGCTTAGCCCCAACAGGGTCCGCGCTGGGCAAGCATTTT. Encoded protein: CASSLAPTGSALGKHF. Drawing the rest from reference TRBV7-2 and TRBJ1-5, the complete variable domain is GAGVSQSPSNKVTEKGKDVELRCDPISGHTALYWYRQSLGQGLEFLIYFQGNSAPDKSGLPSDRFSAERTGGSVSTLTIQRTQQEDSAVYLCASSLAPTGSALGKHFGDGTRLSIL.

This rearrangement joins TRBV28 to TRBJ2-7, with TRBD1 as a possible D gene (5 bases). The CDR3 totals 13 residues. V was shortened by 2 bases and J by 2 bases, with 7 bases between the two germline ends. Per germline, CDR1 MDHEN and CDR2 SYDVKM. The CDR3 loop is CASSLQGTYEQYF. CDR3 in DNA: TGTGCCAGCAGTTTACAGGGTACCTACGAGCAGTACTTC. Supplemented by reference TRBV28 and TRBJ2-7, the full variable domain reads DVKVTQSSRYLVKRTGEKVFLECVQDMDHENMFWYRQDPGLGLRLIYFSYDVKMKEKGDIPEGYSVSREKKERFSLILESASTNQTSMYLCASSLQGTYEQYFGPGTRLTVT.

The V gene is TRBV5-4, the J gene TRBJ1-2; D not resolved. This CDR3 is built from 15 residues. Germline assignment: CDR1 SGHNT and CDR2 YYREEE (reference sequence). The V end was cut by 4 bases, the J end by 4 bases, with 17 bases between. The CDR3 protein is CASSAGLDGSYGYTF. CDR3 DNA sequence: TGTGCCAGCAGCGCCGGACTAGATGGTAGCTATGGCTACACCTTC.

The V gene is TRBV30, the J gene TRBJ2-1; the D is unclear. V lost 1 base to trimming and J lost 8 bases, with 12 bases between them. Germline V gene data show CDR1 as GTSNPN and CDR2 as SVGIG (reference sequence). The CDR3 has 13 residues. Written as DNA, the CDR3 is TGTGCCTGGAGTGCACTTCGTAGCCATGAGCAGTTCTTC. This encodes CAWSALRSHEQFF.

The V call is TRBV10-3, the J call TRBJ1-1; D gene ambiguous. V shed 6 bases and J shed 6 bases, with 11 bases lying between them. CDR3 length equals 12 residues. Germline V CDR1 and CDR2: ENHRY, SYGVKD. The CDR3 DNA sequence: TGTGCCATCAGCGACGGGTCCCCTGAAGCTTTCTTT. It is translated as CAISDGSPEAFF.

This chain links TRBV28 with TRBJ2-7; D possibly corresponds to TRBD1 (6 bases). Germline CDR1 is MDHEN and CDR2 is SYDVKM. The CDR3 has 15 residues. Trimming pared 7 bases from V and 4 bases from J, leaving 20 bases between. Written as DNA, the CDR3 is TGTGCCAGCATACCCGCGGTCAGGGGCCGTTACGAGCAGTACTTC. Translated: CASIPAVRGRYEQYF.

This clone was seen a single time. V is TRBV5-1 and J is TRBJ1-4, with 8 bases aligning to TRBD1. CDR1 and CDR2 (germline): SGHRS, YFSETQ. The CDR3 totals 15 residues. V shed 0 bases, J shed 8 bases, and the junction held 6 bases outside the gene matches. The DNA for the CDR3 is TGCGCCAGCAGCTTGGATTGGACAGGGACAGAAAAACTGTTTTTT. Protein sequence: CASSLDWTGTEKLFF.

The genes are TRBV7-2 and TRBJ1-1; D not resolved. The CDR3 covers 14 residues. Germline values: CDR1 SGHTA, CDR2 FQGNSA. Trimming removed 5 bases at V and 1 base at J, with 11 bases between. The CDR3 DNA sequence: TGTGCCAGCAGCCCCGGAGCGGCGAACACTGAAGCTTTCTTT. It translates to CASSPGAANTEAFF.

The rearrangement joins TRBV6-5 to TRBJ2-1; 14 bases match TRBD2. V shed 5 bases, J shed 7 bases, and the junction held 1 base outside the gene matches. Per the germline V gene, CDR1 is MNHEY and CDR2 is SVGAGI. This CDR3 has 14 amino acids. The CDR3: CASSRLAGGNEQFF. DNA of the CDR3: TGTGCCAGCAGTAGACTAGCGGGAGGGAATGAGCAGTTCTTC.

This chain links TRBV7-9 with TRBJ2-1; tentatively, D is TRBD2 (6 bases). The CDR3 contains 14 residues. Germline V gene lookup returns CDR1 SEHNR and CDR2 FQNEAQ (reference sequence). V was trimmed by 7 bases and J by 4 bases, leaving 14 bases between them. CDR3 DNA sequence: TGTGCCAGCACCCTGGGTCGGGGGTACAATGAGCAGTTCTTC. Amino acid sequence: CASTLGRGYNEQFF.

Comment on this clone: A read error may produce the germline difference seen at one junction end. The J gene is TRBJ2-1, the V gene TRBV4-1; 11 bases agree with TRBD2. The CDR3 length is 19 residues. CDR1 is MGHRA, CDR2 YSYEKL, per germline. In DNA, the CDR3 is TGCGCCCGCAGCCGACGACTAGCGGGGCCAACGGAGGGGCCCAATGAGCAGTTCTTC. This sequence encodes CARSRRLAGPTEGPNEQFF.

This sequence joins TRBV19 and TRBJ1-5, with D perhaps TRBD1 (5 bases). CDR3 length equals 14 residues. CDR1 and CDR2 (germline): LNHDA, SQIVND (reference sequence). Between the trimmed V and J ends, which lost 9 bases and 2 bases, there was a span of 14 bases. The CDR3 DNA is TGTGCCAGCAAGATCATACAGGGCAATCAGCCCCAGCATTTT. It translates to CASKIIQGNQPQHF.

This sequence joins TRBV24-1 and TRBJ2-2, with D tentatively TRBD2 (5 bases). The CDR3 covers 16 residues. Trimming cost V 3 bases and J 4 bases, with 14 bases left between them. CDR1 KGHDR and CDR2 SFDVKD come from the germline V gene. CDR3: CATSDASGSGTGELFF. CDR3 DNA: TGTGCCACCAGTGATGCCAGCGGATCGGGCACCGGGGAGCTGTTTTTT.

The genes are TRBV19 and TRBJ1-5; D not resolved. Germline values: CDR1 LNHDA, CDR2 SQIVND (reference sequence). This CDR3 contains 13 residues. The V and J ends lost 7 bases and 4 bases respectively, with 11 bases between them. CDR3 protein: CASTREGNQPQHF. The CDR3 DNA sequence: TGTGCCAGTACCCGAGAGGGAAATCAGCCCCAGCATTTT.

The CDR3 loop reads CATSRDGLSGTGITYEQYF. DNA of the CDR3: TGTGCCACCAGCAGAGATGGTCTTTCCGGGACAGGGATTACCTACGAGCAGTACTTC. The V call is TRBV15, the J call TRBJ2-7; 9 nucleotides match TRBD1. V lost 0 bases to trimming and J lost 2 bases; unmatched junction nucleotides: 14. The CDR3 has 19 residues. Germline-derived CDR1 and CDR2 are LNHNV and YYDKDF (reference sequence).

This clone was seen only a few times. The CDR3: CASSSDKSNQPQHF. CDR3 in DNA: TGTGCCAGCAGTTCTGACAAGAGCAATCAGCCCCAGCATTTT. The chain has TRBV6-5 and TRBJ1-5, with D hard to call. CDR1 and CDR2 from the germline V gene are MNHEY and SVGAGI. V lost 4 bases, J lost 1 base, and 8 bases lay in between. The CDR3 sequence is 14 residues long.

The rearrangement uses TRBV19 and TRBJ2-7, with a weak D call TRBD1 (6 bases). Trimming shortened V by 4 bases and J by 6 bases, and 10 bases separated the two germline ends. The CDR3 totals 12 residues. From germline, CDR1 is LNHDA and CDR2 SQIVND (reference sequence). The CDR3 nucleotides are TGTGCCAGTAGTACCACAGGGAGCGAGCAGTACTTC. Translating it yields CASSTTGSEQYF. The full variable domain, with the rest looked up from reference TRBV19 and TRBJ2-7, is DGGITQSPKYLFRKEGQNVTLSCEQNLNHDAMYWYRQDPGQGLRLIYYSQIVNDFQKGDIAEGYSVSREKKESFPLTVTSAQKNPTAFYLCASSTTGSEQYFGPGTRLTVT.

The chain is built from TRBV28 and TRBJ1-2, with 8 positions matching TRBD1. V gave up 4 bases and J gave up 4 bases; unmatched junction bases: 8. Germline CDR1 reads MDHEN; CDR2 reads SYDVKM. The CDR3 extends over 15 amino acids. The CDR3 sequence is CASSSGQGPGYGYTF. CDR3 nucleotide sequence: TGTGCCAGCAGTTCTGGACAGGGTCCGGGCTATGGCTACACCTTC.

This chain uses TRBV29-1 with TRBJ2-1; 7 positions agree with TRBD1. V lost 2 bases, J lost 5 bases, and 6 bases stayed unmatched. The CDR3 is 14 amino acids. The germline gives CDR1 SQVTM, CDR2 ANQGSEA. The DNA of the CDR3 is TGCAGCGTTGAATATCGGGACAGACACAATGAGCAGTTCTTC. Protein: CSVEYRDRHNEQFF.

This chain joins TRBV18 and TRBJ1-1, with D possibly TRBD1 on 6 matching bases. Germline V CDR1 and CDR2: KGHSH, LQKENI. V was cut by 3 bases and J by 3 bases, with 17 bases left in between. CDR3 length equals 16 residues. CDR3 in DNA: TGTGCCAGCTCACCTACAGGGATTGTTAGGGACACTGAAGCTTTCTTT. This codes for CASSPTGIVRDTEAFF.

This chain connects TRBV28 to TRBJ2-7; 12 positions agree with TRBD2. CDR3 size: 16 residues. With V trimmed by 7 bases and J by 2 bases, 9 bases remained unmatched. The germline CDR1 and CDR2 sequences are MDHEN and SYDVKM. In DNA, the CDR3 is TGTGCCAGCAAACCCGGGACTAGCGGGCCGCCCTACGAGCAGTACTTC. The encoded protein is CASKPGTSGPPYEQYF.

The chain links TRBV5-1 to TRBJ2-7, with D possibly TRBD1 on 5 matching bases. CDR3 length equals 15 residues. Deletions cut 2 bases from V and 4 bases from J, with 16 bases between. Looked up from germline, CDR1 is SGHRS and CDR2 is YFSETQ. CDR3 sequence reads: CASSFGRGSIYEQYF. CDR3 bases: TGCGCCAGCAGCTTCGGTAGGGGCAGTATTTACGAGCAGTACTTC.

V and J are TRBV18 and TRBJ1-3; D is undetermined. The ends were cut back, 0 bases at V and 0 bases at J, with 9 bases in the middle. Germline CDR1 reads KGHSH; CDR2 reads LQKENI. The CDR3 covers 16 residues. The CDR3: CASSPPNLSSGNTIYF. CDR3 coding DNA: TGTGCCAGCTCACCACCGAACCTCAGCTCTGGAAACACCATATATTTT.

V and J are TRBV7-9 and TRBJ2-1; D possibly corresponds to TRBD2 (6 bases). CDR3 size: 12 residues. The V end lost 3 bases, the J end lost 12 bases, and 12 bases lay between the germline ends. Germline lookup yields CDR1 SEHNR and CDR2 FQNEAQ (reference sequence). CDR3 protein: CASSFSGVGQFF. The CDR3 bases are TGTGCCAGCAGCTTTTCGGGGGTGGGGCAGTTCTTC.

The rearrangement links TRBV19 to TRBJ1-5; D possibly corresponds to TRBD1 (5 bases). The CDR3 has 13 residues. Looked up from germline, CDR1 is LNHDA and CDR2 is SQIVND (reference sequence). The germline V and J ends were trimmed by 5 bases and 10 bases, with 15 bases remaining between them. In DNA, the CDR3 is TGTGCCAGTAGTGACCAGGGTGTTGGTCCCCAGCATTTT. This codes for CASSDQGVGPQHF.

This chain uses TRBV27 with TRBJ2-3; D remains unclear. The CDR3 is made up of 14 amino acids. Germline-derived CDR1 and CDR2 are MNHEY and SMNVEV (reference sequence). Trimming removed 4 bases from V and 2 bases from J, with 10 bases in between. CDR3 region: CASSYSSSTDTQYF. The DNA of the CDR3 is TGTGCCAGCAGTTACAGCTCCTCCACAGATACGCAGTATTTT.

This chain uses TRBV3-1 (or the pseudogene TRBV3-2) with TRBJ2-1; 8 nucleotides agree with TRBD1. This CDR3 comprises 16 residues. Per germline, CDR1 LGHDT and CDR2 YNNKEL (reference sequence). The V gene end was trimmed by 1 base and the J gene end by 4 bases; junction bases not matched to a gene: 6. CDR3 region: CASSQVRTGPYNEQFF. As DNA, the CDR3 is TGTGCCAGCAGCCAAGTTAGGACAGGGCCATACAATGAGCAGTTCTTC.

This chain links TRBV28 with TRBJ2-7; TRBD1 matches at 8 bases. From germline, CDR1 is MDHEN and CDR2 SYDVKM. V was clipped by 6 bases and J by 5 bases; unmatched bases: 12. The CDR3 runs to 15 residues. As DNA, the CDR3 is TGTGCCAGCAGGCTCCCAGATGGACAGGGACACGAGCAGTACTTC. Translating it yields CASRLPDGQGHEQYF.

The chain combines TRBV3-1 (or the pseudogene TRBV3-2) with TRBJ2-4; maybe TRBD1 (7 bases). Between the trimmed V and J ends, which lost 3 bases and 6 bases, there was a span of 21 bases. The CDR3 has 17 residues. In germline, CDR1 is LGHDT, CDR2 YNNKEL (reference sequence). CDR3 region: CASSQGGDSSRGNIQYF. CDR3 in DNA: TGTGCCAGCAGCCAGGGCGGGGACAGTTCGAGGGGAAACATTCAGTACTTC.

The chain employs TRBV15 and TRBJ2-7; TRBD1 agrees at 7 bases. The CDR3 has 16 amino acids. V was pared by 0 bases and J by 6 bases, with 11 bases of the junction left unmatched. Germline V gene lookup returns CDR1 LNHNV and CDR2 YYDKDF (reference sequence). The CDR3 region is CATSRDRGGAFSEQYF. CDR3 coding DNA: TGTGCCACCAGCAGAGATCGAGGGGGCGCTTTCAGCGAGCAGTACTTC. The full variable domain, completed using reference TRBV15 and TRBJ2-7, is DAMVIQNPRYQVTQFGKPVTLSCSQTLNHNVMYWYQQKSSQAPKLLFHYYDKDFNNEADTPDNFQSRRPNTSFCFLDIRSPGLGDTAMYLCATSRDRGGAFSEQYFGPGTRLTVT.

The rearrangement uses TRBV6-4 and TRBJ1-1; D uncertain. The germline V and J ends were trimmed by 4 bases and 1 base, with 10 bases remaining between them. CDR3 length: 14 residues. CDR1 MRHNA and CDR2 SNTAGT come from the germline V gene. CDR3 bases: TGTGCCAGCAGTGCCTCCGGCGGGAACACTGAAGCTTTCTTT. Translated: CASSASGGNTEAFF.

This clone was observed a few times. This chain uses TRBV11-3 with TRBJ2-1; TRBD2 agrees at 11 bases. Germline CDR1 reads SGHNT; CDR2 reads YENEEA. The CDR3 consists of 15 residues. Trimming at V came to 5 bases and at J to 6 bases, leaving 6 bases not matched to a gene. This CDR3 reads CASSATGTSGNEQFF. The CDR3 DNA is TGTGCCAGCAGCGCTACCGGGACTAGCGGCAATGAGCAGTTCTTC.